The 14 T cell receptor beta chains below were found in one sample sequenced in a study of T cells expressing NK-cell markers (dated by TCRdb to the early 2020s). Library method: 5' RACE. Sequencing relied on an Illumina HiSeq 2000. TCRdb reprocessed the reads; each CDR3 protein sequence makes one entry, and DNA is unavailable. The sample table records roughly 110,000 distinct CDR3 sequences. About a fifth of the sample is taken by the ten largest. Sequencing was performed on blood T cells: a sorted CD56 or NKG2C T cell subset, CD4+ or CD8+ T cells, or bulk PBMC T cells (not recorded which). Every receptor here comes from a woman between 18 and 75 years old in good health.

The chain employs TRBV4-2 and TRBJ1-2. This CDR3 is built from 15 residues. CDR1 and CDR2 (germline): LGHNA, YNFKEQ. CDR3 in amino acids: CASSQGPAESYGYTF.

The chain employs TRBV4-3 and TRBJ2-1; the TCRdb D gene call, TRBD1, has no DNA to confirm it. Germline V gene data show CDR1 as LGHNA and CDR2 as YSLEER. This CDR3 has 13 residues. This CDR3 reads CASSQGALDEQFF.

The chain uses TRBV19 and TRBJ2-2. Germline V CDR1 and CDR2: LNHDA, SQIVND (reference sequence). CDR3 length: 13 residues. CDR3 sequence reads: CASSIPQPGELFF. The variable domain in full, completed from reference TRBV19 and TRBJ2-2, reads DGGITQSPKYLFRKEGQNVTLSCEQNLNHDAMYWYRQDPGQGLRLIYYSQIVNDFQKGDIAEGYSVSREKKESFPLTVTSAQKNPTAFYLCASSIPQPGELFFGEGSRLTVL.

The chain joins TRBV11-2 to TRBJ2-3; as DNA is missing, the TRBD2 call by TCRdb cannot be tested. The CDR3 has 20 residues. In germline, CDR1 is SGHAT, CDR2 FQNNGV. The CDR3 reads CASSLLVGTSGRVDTDTQYF.

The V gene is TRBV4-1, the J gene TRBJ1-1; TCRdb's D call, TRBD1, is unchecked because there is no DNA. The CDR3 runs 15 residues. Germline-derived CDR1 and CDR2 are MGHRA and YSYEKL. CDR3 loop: CASSQDPQGITEAFF.

The CDR3 here is CASSESEGKPYQETQYF. The J gene is TRBJ2-5, the V gene TRBV25-1; the D call from TCRdb, TRBD2, cannot be confirmed without DNA. The CDR3 length is 17 residues. Germline V gives CDR1 MGHDK, CDR2 SYGVNS. Using reference TRBV25-1 and TRBJ2-5 for the parts outside the CDR3, the full variable domain is EADIYQTPRYLVIGTGKKITLECSQTMGHDKMYWYQQDPGMELHLIHYSYGVNSTEKGDLSSESTVSRIRTEHFPLTLESARPSHTSQYLCASSESEGKPYQETQYFGPGTRLLVL.

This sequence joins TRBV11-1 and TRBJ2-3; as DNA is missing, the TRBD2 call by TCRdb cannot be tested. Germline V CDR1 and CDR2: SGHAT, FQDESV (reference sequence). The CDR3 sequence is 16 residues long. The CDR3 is CASSLGLAGRGDTQYF.

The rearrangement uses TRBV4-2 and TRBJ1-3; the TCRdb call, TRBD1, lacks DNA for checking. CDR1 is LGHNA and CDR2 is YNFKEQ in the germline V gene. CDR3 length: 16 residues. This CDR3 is CASSQDWGQNRNTIYF.

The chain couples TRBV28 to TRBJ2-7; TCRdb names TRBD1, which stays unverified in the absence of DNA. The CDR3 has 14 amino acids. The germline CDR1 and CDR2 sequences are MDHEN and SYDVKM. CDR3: CASSRTGGDYEQYF.

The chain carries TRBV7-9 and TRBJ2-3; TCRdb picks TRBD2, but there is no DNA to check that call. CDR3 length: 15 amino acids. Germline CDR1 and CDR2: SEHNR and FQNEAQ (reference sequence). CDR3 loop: CASSLVAGSTDTQYF.

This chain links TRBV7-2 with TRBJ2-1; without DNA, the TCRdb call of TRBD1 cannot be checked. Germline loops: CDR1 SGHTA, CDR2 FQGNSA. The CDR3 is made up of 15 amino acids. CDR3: CASSLIGGADNEQFF.

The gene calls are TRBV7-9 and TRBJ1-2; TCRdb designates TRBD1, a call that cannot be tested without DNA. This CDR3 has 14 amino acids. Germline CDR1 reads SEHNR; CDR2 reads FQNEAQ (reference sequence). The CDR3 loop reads CASSLVTGDYGYTF.

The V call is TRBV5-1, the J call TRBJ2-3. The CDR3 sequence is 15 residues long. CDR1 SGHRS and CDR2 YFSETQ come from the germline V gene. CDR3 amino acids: CASSPSLTSTDTQYF.

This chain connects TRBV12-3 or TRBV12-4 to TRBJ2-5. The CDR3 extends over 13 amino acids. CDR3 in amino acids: CASSSSRQETQYF.